The clone carrying this T cell receptor beta chain has a count of ten or more. Germline CDR1 is DFQATT and CDR2 is SNEGSKA (reference sequence). With 0 bases removed from V and 0 bases from J, the gap between germline ends came to 13 bases. This CDR3 contains 16 residues. TCRdb independently ran MiXCR on the RT-PCR reads; one entry per CDR3 protein. Here the sample spans about 500,000 distinct CDR3 sequences, around 13% being singletons. This record comes from a study of response to subunit inactivated influenza vaccine. The genes are TRBV20-1 and TRBJ2-3; D gene uncertain. The sequence was obtained from a man aged 50 to 60 who received an inactivated influenza vaccine. This material consisted of PBMCs from blood, taken more than 35 days after vaccination. CDR3 DNA: TGCAGTGCTAGAGATCGGCCAGGAGTTAGCACAGATACGCAGTATTTT. This gives the protein CSARDRPGVSTDTQYF.